This T cell receptor (beta chain) was profiled in a study of T cells in Graves' hyperthyroidism and ophthalmopathy. Study summary: It was at initial diagnosis, before any treatment, that peripheral blood was collected.

This clonotype was observed at least ten times. Fresh peripheral blood, under 13 ml, yielded the PBMCs. What was amplified from RNA transcripts were TCR beta CDR3 regions. The HTBI primer set was used in a first-round RT-PCR of the TCR CDR3. MiXCR was run by TCRdb on the multiplex PCR reads, yielding one entry per CDR3 protein. The table records under 650,000 distinct CDR3 sequences, around 15% of them present only once. There are 16 residues in the CDR3. The germline V gene encodes CDR1 SGHTA and CDR2 FQGNSA. The J segment lost 1 base and the V segment lost 5 bases, leaving 10 bases of the junction unmatched.

The sequencing input was blood. The receptor's source is a woman aged 30 to 39 with Graves' hyperthyroidism. This chain joins TRBV7-2 and TRBJ2-5, with 7 nucleotides matching TRBD2. As DNA, the CDR3 is TGTGCCAGCAGCCTCACACTTGCGGGAGTCCAAGAGACCCAGTACTTC. It translates to CASSLTLAGVQETQYF.